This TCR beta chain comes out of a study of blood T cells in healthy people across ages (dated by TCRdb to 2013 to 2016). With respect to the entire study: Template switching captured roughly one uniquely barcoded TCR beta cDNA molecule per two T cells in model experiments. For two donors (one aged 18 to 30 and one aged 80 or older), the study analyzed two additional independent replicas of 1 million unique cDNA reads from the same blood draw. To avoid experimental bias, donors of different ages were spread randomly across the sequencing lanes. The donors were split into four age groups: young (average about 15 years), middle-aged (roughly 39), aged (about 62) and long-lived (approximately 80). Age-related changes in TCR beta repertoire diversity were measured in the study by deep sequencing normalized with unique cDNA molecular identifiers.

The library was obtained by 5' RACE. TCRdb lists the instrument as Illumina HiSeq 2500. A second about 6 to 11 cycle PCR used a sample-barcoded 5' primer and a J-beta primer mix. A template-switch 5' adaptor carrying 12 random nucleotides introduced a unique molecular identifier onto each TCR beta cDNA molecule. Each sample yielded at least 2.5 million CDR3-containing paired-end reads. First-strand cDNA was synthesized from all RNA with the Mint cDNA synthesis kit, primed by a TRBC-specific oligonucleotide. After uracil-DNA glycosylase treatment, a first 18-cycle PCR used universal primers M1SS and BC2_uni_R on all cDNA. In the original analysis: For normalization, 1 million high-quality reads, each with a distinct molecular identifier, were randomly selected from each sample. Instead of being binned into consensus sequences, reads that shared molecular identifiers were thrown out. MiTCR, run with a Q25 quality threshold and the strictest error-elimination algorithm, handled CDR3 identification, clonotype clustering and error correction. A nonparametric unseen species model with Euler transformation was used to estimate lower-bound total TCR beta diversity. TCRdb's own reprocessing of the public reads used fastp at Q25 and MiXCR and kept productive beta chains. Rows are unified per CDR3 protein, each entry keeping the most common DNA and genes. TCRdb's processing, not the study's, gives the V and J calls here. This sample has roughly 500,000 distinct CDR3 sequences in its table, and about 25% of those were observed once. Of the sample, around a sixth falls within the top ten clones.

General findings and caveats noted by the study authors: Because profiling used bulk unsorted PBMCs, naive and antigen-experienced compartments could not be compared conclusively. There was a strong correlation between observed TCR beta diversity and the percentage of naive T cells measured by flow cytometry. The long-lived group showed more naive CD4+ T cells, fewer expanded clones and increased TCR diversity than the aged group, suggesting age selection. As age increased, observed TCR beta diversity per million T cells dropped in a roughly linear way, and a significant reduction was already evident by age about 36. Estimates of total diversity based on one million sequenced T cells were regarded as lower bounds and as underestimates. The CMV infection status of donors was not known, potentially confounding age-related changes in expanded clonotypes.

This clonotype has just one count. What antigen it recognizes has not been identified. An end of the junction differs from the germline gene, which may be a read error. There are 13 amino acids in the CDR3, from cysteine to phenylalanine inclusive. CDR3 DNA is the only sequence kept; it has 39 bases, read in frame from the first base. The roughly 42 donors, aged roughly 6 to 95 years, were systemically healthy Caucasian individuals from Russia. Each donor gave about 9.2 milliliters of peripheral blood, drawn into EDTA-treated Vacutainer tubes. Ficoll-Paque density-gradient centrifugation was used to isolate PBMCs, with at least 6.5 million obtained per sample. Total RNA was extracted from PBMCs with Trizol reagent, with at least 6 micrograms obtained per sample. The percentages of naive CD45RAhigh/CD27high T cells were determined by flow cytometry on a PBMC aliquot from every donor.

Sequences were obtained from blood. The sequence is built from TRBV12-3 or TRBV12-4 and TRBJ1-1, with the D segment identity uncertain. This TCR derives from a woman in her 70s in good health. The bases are TGTGCCAGCAGTTTGCAGAGGAACACTGAAGCTTCCTTT. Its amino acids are CASSLQRNTEASF.